The 18 T cell receptor beta chains below come from one sample, sequenced in a study of vaccination and CD4 T cells after COVID-19. These receptors have no identified antigens. Treatment given: approximately 9-day PBMC culture with coronavirus spike peptide pools or control peptides (ViraFEST assay). An Oncomine TCR Beta short-read assay was used to sequence the DNA from cultured CD4+ T cells. MiXCR, run by TCRdb on the PCR reads, gives a single entry per CDR3 protein. In the table there are more than 20,000 distinct CDR3 sequences, around 50% of which are singletons. The specimen was CD4+ T cells from blood, cultured in vitro, collected before SARS-CoV-2 vaccination. These receptors all stem from a human donor who received a COVID-19 vaccine.

The chain recombines TRBV10-3 with TRBJ1-5; 9 bases match TRBD1. The germline V gene encodes CDR1 ENHRY and CDR2 SYGVKD. J lost 4 bases, V lost 4 bases, and 5 bases had no gene match. The CDR3 length is 15 residues. The CDR3 region has the DNA TGTGCCATCAGTGGGCCGGGACAGGGTAATCAGCCCCAGCATTTT. This codes for CAISGPGQGNQPQHF.

This clonotype showed up just a few times. The V and J genes are TRBV21-1 and TRBJ2-1; TRBD2, as called in the table, went unchecked against the DNA. TRBV21-1 is noted as a pseudogene. The CDR3 is 17 residues long. The CDR3 DNA sequence: TGTGCCAGTAGCCATTTACTGGGAGGGGGACACTACAATGAGCAGTTCTTC. As protein: CASSHLLGGGHYNEQFF.

The sample holds a few counts of this clonotype. The gene calls are TRBV2 and TRBJ1-1; D is ambiguous. Looked up from germline, CDR1 is SNHLY and CDR2 is FYNNEI. The CDR3 covers 15 residues. V was clipped by 10 bases and J by 1 base, with 19 bases between them. The CDR3 sequence: CAIARDMVSNTEAFF. For the CDR3, the DNA is TGTGCCATAGCAAGGGATATGGTCTCGAACACTGAAGCTTTCTTT.

This chain joins TRBV19 and TRBJ2-6; 7 bases are shared with TRBD1. The V gene end was trimmed by 10 bases and the J gene end by 0 bases; junction bases not matched to a gene: 9. This CDR3 is built from 16 residues. Germline CDR1 reads LNHDA; CDR2 reads SQIVND (reference sequence). CDR3 in amino acids: CANRGQDSSGANVLTF. The DNA for the CDR3 is TGTGCCAATAGGGGGCAGGACAGCTCTGGGGCCAACGTCCTGACTTTC. Full variable domain (remainder filled in from reference TRBV19 and TRBJ2-6): DGGITQSPKYLFRKEGQNVTLSCEQNLNHDAMYWYRQDPGQGLRLIYYSQIVNDFQKGDIAEGYSVSREKKESFPLTVTSAQKNPTAFYLCANRGQDSSGANVLTFGAGSRLTVL.

The chain joins TRBV7-9 to TRBJ1-2, with D unclear. This CDR3 comprises 15 residues. With 2 bases removed from V and 6 bases from J, the gap between germline ends came to 16 bases. Per germline, CDR1 SEHNR and CDR2 FQNEAQ (reference sequence). CDR3 coding DNA: TGTGCCAGCAGCTTAAGGTTTGAGGGTAATAATGGCTACACCTTC. Amino acids: CASSLRFEGNNGYTF.

The J gene is TRBJ1-6, the V gene TRBV30; 7 bases are a match to TRBD1. J was trimmed by 4 bases and V by 4 bases; bases with no gene match: 4. The CDR3 has 14 amino acids. The germline gives CDR1 GTSNPN, CDR2 SVGIG (reference sequence). Written as DNA, the CDR3 is TGTGCCTGGACCTCGACAGGGTATAATTCACCCCTCCACTTT. Its protein is CAWTSTGYNSPLHF.

This clonotype was found once. The rearrangement joins TRBV7-8 to TRBJ2-7; 8 bases line up with TRBD1. J was trimmed by 5 bases and V by 0 bases; bases with no gene match: 15. Germline loops: CDR1 SGHVS, CDR2 FQNEAQ. CDR3 length: 18 residues. This chain's CDR3 is CASSLAPGGVSRLDEQYF. CDR3 nucleotide sequence: TGTGCCAGCAGCTTAGCACCAGGGGGCGTCTCTCGGCTCGACGAGCAGTACTTC.

The chain is built from TRBV20-1 and TRBJ2-3, with 7 bases lining up with TRBD1. CDR3 length: 12 residues. Unmatched junction bases numbered 2, after V lost 5 bases and J lost 3 bases. Per the germline V gene, CDR1 is DFQATT and CDR2 is SNEGSKA (reference sequence). CDR3: CSASTGTDTQYF. In DNA, the CDR3 is TGCAGTGCTTCGACAGGGACAGATACGCAGTATTTT.

The chain carries TRBV20-1 and TRBJ1-5; 7 nucleotides align to TRBD1. The CDR3 extends over 14 amino acids. Per the germline V gene, CDR1 is DFQATT and CDR2 is SNEGSKA (reference sequence). Trimming cost V 2 bases and J 2 bases; bases outside gene matches: 3. The CDR3 nucleotides read TGCAGTGCTAGACCAGGGGGGGGCAATCAGCCCCAGCATTTT. It translates to CSARPGGGNQPQHF.

V and J are TRBV30 and TRBJ2-4, with 9 bases that match TRBD1. This CDR3 comprises 15 residues. CDR1 and CDR2 (germline): GTSNPN, SVGIG (reference sequence). V shed 1 base, J shed 0 bases, and the junction held 1 base outside the gene matches. CDR3 coding DNA: TGTGCCTGGAGTGGGACAGGGGTAGCCAAAAACATTCAGTACTTC. It yields the protein CAWSGTGVAKNIQYF.

J is TRBJ2-5 and V is TRBV24-1, with a tentative D call TRBD2 (6 bases). The CDR3 loop spans 17 amino acids. Trimming cost V 4 bases and J 4 bases, with 21 bases left between them. CDR1 and CDR2 from the germline V gene are KGHDR and SFDVKD. CDR3 DNA: TGTGCCACCAGTGACGCTGAACGGAGGGGAGTAGGAGAGACCCAGTACTTC. It codes for CATSDAERRGVGETQYF.

CDR3 coding DNA: TGTGCCAGCAGTCCGGGACACCCACCCCTCCACTTT. Its translation: CASSPGHPPLHF. V and J are TRBV12-3 or TRBV12-4 and TRBJ1-6, with D possibly matching TRBD1 (6 bases). Trimming removed 5 bases at V and 11 bases at J, with 10 bases between. This CDR3 region has 12 residues.

This clonotype has a handful of counts. This chain links TRBV20-1 with TRBJ1-1; the D gene is possibly TRBD1 (6 bases). The CDR3 is 13 amino acids. CDR1 DFQATT and CDR2 SNEGSKA come from the germline V gene (reference sequence). V was pared by 3 bases and J by 7 bases, with 15 bases between. The CDR3 nucleotides read TGCAGTGCTAGTCCGGGCAAGGGGGGTGAAGCTTTCTTT. As protein: CSASPGKGGEAFF.

The V gene is TRBV6-2 or TRBV6-3, the J gene TRBJ2-2; 7 positions match TRBD2. The germline gives CDR1 MNHEY, CDR2 SVGEGT. This CDR3 contains 13 residues. The junction had 1 base not matched to a gene; V was cut back by 0 bases and J by 9 bases. The CDR3 here is CASSYSTSRELFF. CDR3 in DNA: TGTGCCAGCAGTTACTCGACTAGCCGGGAGCTGTTTTTT.

The J gene is TRBJ1-4, the V gene TRBV7-9; no definite D call. Germline CDR1 and CDR2: SEHNR and FQNEAQ (reference sequence). Trimming stripped 4 bases from V and 2 bases from J, with 8 bases between. The CDR3 totals 14 residues. For the CDR3, the DNA is TGTGCCAGCAGCTCTAGACGGACTAATGAAAAACTGTTTTTT. Protein sequence: CASSSRRTNEKLFF.

For this clonotype: With a much larger clone just one base away, this may be a read error. V is TRBV12-3 or TRBV12-4 and J is TRBJ1-3; unclear D gene. The CDR3 contains 13 residues. Here the CDR3 reads CASSVESGNTICF. The CDR3, as DNA: TGTGCCAGCAGTGTAGAGTCTGGAAACACCATATGTTTT.

The rearrangement joins TRBV20-1 to TRBJ2-1; D is possibly TRBD2 (6 bases). V lost 5 bases and J lost 2, with 16 bases in between. The CDR3 totals 15 residues. Germline values: CDR1 DFQATT, CDR2 SNEGSKA (reference sequence). In DNA, the CDR3 is TGCAGTGCTGGCAAGGTTAGCGGAACCTACAATGAGCAGTTCTTC. As protein: CSAGKVSGTYNEQFF.

The chain recombines TRBV7-7 with TRBJ2-7, with unresolved D. The V end was cut by 4 bases, the J end by 3 bases, with 1 base between. This CDR3 comprises 10 residues. CDR1 is SSHAT, CDR2 FNYEAQ, per germline (reference sequence). The CDR3 protein is CASSCYEQYF. The CDR3 coding sequence is TGTGCCAGCAGCTGCTACGAGCAGTACTTC.